This record looks at one TCR beta chain sequence and its context. The data originate from a study of T cells in Graves' hyperthyroidism and ophthalmopathy. V dropped 0 bases and J dropped 4 bases, with 6 bases sitting between them. The CDR3 totals 14 residues. CDR1 is SNHLY and CDR2 is FYNNEI in the germline V gene. Researchers took RNA transcripts and amplified the TCR beta CDR3 regions from them. The HTBI primer set was used in a first-round RT-PCR of the TCR CDR3. Each CDR3 protein gets one entry after TCRdb re-called the multiplex PCR reads with MiXCR. Of 500,000 or so distinct CDR3 sequences listed, 17% are singletons.

The rearrangement joins TRBV2 to TRBJ2-2; D possibly corresponds to TRBD1 (5 bases). The sample taken for sequencing was blood. This clonotype was sampled from a woman aged 18-35 years with Graves' ophthalmopathy. CDR3: CASSEAGATGELFF. CDR3 in DNA: TGTGCCAGCAGTGAAGCAGGGGCCACCGGGGAGCTGTTTTTT.